This TCR beta chain was captured by sequencing in a study of T cells in women clearing cervical HPV infection. Background on the study: Case blood was drawn when the lesion was first found; control blood after infection became undetectable. HLA type stays a possible confounder, typing being limited. Study conclusions and caveats: Cases carried less TRBV6-7 than controls: roughly 0.12% versus 0.17%.

This CDR3 has 13 amino acids. Germline trimming cut 7 bases from V and 5 bases from J; bases unmatched to any gene: 8. Germline V gene lookup returns CDR1 DFQATT and CDR2 SNEGSKA (reference sequence). Measured with immunoSEQ multiplex PCR; TCRdb has only the in-frame clones, and not every one. The sample table includes tens of thousands of clones. A note on this clone: The target antigen is unknown. The read terminates 3 residues before the CDR3 end, so the remaining end is supplied by the germline J gene.

Cervical HPV DNA detected by MY09/MY11 PCR, typed by dot-blot. The chain couples TRBV20-1 to TRBJ2-5; TRBD1 matches 9 bases. The clonotype was recovered from a woman between 18 and 75 years old with a cervical HPV16 infection that either progressed to CIN3+ or cleared (not recorded which). The sequenced sample consisted of blood buffy coat. The CDR3 protein is CSVETGGMETQYF. The part of the CDR3 DNA that was read is TGCAGTGTCGAGACAGGGGGGATGGAGACC.